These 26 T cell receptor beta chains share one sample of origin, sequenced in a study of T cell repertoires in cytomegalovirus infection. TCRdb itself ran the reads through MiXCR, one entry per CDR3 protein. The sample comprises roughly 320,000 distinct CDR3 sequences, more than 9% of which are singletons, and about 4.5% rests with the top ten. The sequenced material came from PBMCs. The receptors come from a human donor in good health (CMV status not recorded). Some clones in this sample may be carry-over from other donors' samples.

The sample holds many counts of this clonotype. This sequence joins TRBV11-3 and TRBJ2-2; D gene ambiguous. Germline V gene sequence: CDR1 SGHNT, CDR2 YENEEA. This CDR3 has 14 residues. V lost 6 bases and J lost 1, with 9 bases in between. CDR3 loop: CASSLSRNTGELFF. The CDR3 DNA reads TGTGCCAGCAGTCTGAGCCGGAACACCGGGGAGCTGTTTTTT.

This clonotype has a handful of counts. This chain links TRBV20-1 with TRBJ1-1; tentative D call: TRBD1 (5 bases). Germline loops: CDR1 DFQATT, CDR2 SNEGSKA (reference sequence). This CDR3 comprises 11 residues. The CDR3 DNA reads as TGCAGCTCTGGGGCTAACACTGAAGCTTTCTTT. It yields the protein CSSGANTEAFF.

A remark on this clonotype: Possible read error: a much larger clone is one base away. The CDR3 reads CASSPRTSLMNTGELFF. CDR3 in DNA: TGTGCCAGCAGCCCGAGGACCTCCCTCATGAACACCGGGGAGCTGTTTTTT. The V gene is TRBV11-2, the J gene TRBJ2-2; D is unresolved. Germline V lookup: CDR1 SGHAT, CDR2 FQNNGV. The CDR3 runs to 17 residues. The V end lost 5 bases, the J end lost 1 base, and 17 bases lay between the germline ends.

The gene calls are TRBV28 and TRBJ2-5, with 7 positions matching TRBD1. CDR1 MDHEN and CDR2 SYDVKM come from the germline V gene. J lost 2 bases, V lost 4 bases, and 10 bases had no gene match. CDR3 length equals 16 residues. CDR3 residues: CASSYRQGVRQETQYF. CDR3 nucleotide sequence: TGTGCCAGCAGTTATCGACAGGGAGTCAGGCAAGAGACCCAGTACTTC. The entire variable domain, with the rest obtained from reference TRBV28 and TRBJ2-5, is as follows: DVKVTQSSRYLVKRTGEKVFLECVQDMDHENMFWYRQDPGLGLRLIYFSYDVKMKEKGDIPEGYSVSREKKERFSLILESASTNQTSMYLCASSYRQGVRQETQYFGPGTRLLVL.

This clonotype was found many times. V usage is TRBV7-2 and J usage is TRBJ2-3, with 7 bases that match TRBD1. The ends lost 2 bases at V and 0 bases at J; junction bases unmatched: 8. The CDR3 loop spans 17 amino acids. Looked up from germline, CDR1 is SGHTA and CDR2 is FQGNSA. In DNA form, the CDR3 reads TGTGCCAGCAGCTTATTGCCGAGGGGGCATAGCACAGATACGCAGTATTTT. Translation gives CASSLLPRGHSTDTQYF.

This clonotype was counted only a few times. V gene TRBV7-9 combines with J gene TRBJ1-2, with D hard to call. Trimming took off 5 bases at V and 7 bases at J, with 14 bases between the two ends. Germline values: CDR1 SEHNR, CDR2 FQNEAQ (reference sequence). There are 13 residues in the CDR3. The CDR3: CASSGGLLGGYTF. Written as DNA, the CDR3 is TGTGCCAGCAGCGGAGGGTTGTTGGGTGGCTACACCTTC.

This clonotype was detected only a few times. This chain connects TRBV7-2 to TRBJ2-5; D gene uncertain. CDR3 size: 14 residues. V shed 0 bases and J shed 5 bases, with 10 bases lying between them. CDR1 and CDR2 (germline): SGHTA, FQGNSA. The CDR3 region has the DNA TGTGCCAGCAGCTTAGCTTCTCTCCGGGAGACCCAGTACTTC. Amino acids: CASSLASLRETQYF.

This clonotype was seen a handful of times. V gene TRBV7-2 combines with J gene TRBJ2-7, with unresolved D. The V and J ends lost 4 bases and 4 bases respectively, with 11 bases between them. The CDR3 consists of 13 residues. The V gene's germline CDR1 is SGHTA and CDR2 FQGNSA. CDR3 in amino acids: CASSSRTAYEQYF. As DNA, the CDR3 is TGTGCCAGCAGCTCCCGGACGGCGTACGAGCAGTACTTC. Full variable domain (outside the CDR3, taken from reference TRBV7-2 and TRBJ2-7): GAGVSQSPSNKVTEKGKDVELRCDPISGHTALYWYRQSLGQGLEFLIYFQGNSAPDKSGLPSDRFSAERTGGSVSTLTIQRTQQEDSAVYLCASSSRTAYEQYFGPGTRLTVT.

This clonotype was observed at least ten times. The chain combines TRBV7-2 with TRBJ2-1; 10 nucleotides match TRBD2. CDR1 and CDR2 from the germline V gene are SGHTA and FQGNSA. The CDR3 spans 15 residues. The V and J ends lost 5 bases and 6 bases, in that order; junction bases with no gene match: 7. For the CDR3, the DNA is TGTGCCAGCAGCGTGAGCGGGGGGGTCGGCAATGAGCAGTTCTTC. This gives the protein CASSVSGGVGNEQFF.

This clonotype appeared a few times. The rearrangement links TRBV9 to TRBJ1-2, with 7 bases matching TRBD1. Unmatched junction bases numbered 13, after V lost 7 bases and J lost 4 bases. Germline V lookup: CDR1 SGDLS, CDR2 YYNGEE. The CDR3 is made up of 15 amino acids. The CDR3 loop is CASSAQEGAGYGYTF. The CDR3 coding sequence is TGTGCCAGCTCAGCGCAGGAGGGGGCTGGCTATGGCTACACCTTC.

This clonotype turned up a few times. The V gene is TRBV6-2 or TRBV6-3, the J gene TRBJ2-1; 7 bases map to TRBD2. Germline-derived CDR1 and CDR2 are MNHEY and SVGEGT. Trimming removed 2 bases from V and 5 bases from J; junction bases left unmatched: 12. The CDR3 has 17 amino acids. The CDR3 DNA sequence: TGTGCCAGCAGTTACGTGAGCGGGGAGGGGTCCCACAATGAGCAGTTCTTC. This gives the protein CASSYVSGEGSHNEQFF.

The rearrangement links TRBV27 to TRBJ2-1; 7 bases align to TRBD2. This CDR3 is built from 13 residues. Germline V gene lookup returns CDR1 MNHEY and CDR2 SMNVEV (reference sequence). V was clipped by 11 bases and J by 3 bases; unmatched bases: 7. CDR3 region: CAAIGGGYNEQFF. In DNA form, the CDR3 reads TGTGCCGCGATTGGGGGGGGCTACAATGAGCAGTTCTTC.

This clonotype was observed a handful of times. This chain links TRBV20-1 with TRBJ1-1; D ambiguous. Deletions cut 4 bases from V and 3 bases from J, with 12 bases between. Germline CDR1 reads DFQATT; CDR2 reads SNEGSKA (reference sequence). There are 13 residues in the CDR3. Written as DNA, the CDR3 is TGCAGTGCTAAACTGGGAGGATACACTGAAGCTTTCTTT. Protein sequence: CSAKLGGYTEAFF.

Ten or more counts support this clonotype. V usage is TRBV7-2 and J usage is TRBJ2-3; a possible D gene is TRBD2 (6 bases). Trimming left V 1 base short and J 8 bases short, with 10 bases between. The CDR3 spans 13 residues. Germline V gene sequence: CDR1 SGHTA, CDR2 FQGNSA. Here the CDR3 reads CASSLDGSGTQYF. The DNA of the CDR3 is TGTGCCAGCAGCTTAGACGGGAGTGGTACGCAGTATTTT.

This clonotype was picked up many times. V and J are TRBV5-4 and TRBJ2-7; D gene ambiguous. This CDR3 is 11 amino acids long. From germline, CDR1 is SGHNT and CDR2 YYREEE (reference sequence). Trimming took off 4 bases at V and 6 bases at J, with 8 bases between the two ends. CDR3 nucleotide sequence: TGTGCCAGCAGCACATCTAGCGAGCAGTACTTC. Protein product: CASSTSSEQYF. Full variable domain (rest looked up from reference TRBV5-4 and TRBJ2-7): ETGVTQSPTHLIKTRGQQVTLRCSSQSGHNTVSWYQQALGQGPQFIFQYYREEENGRGNFPPRFSGLQFPNYSSELNVNALELDDSALYLCASSTSSEQYFGPGTRLTVT.

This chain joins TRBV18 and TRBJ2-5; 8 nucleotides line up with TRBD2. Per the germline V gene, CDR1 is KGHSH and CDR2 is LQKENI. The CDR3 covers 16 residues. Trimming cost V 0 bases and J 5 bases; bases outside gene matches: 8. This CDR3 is CASSPPASGGWETQYF. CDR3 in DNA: TGTGCCAGCTCACCACCCGCCAGCGGGGGCTGGGAGACCCAGTACTTC.

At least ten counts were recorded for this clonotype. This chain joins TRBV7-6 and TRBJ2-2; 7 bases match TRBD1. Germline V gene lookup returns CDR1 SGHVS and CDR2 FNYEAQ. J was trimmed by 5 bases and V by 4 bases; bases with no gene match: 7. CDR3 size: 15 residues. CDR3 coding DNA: TGTGCCAGCAGCTCATTTAAGGGACAGACCGGGGAGCTGTTTTTT. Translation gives CASSSFKGQTGELFF. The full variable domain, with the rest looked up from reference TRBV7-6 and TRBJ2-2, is GAGVSQSPRYKVTKRGQDVALRCDPISGHVSLYWYRQALGQGPEFLTYFNYEAQQDKSGLPNDRFSAERPEGSISTLTIQRTEQRDSAMYRCASSSFKGQTGELFFGEGSRLTVL.

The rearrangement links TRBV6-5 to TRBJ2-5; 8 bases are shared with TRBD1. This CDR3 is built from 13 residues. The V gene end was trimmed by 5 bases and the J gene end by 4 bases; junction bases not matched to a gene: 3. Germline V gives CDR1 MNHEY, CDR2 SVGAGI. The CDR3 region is CASSAGGRETQYF. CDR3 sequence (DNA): TGTGCCAGCAGTGCAGGGGGCAGAGAGACCCAGTACTTC.

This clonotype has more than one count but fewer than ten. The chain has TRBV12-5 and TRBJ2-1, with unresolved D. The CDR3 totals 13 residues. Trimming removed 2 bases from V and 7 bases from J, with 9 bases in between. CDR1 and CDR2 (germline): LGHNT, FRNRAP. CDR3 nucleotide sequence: TGTGCTAGTGGTTTGAAGGTCGGGAATGAGCAGTTCTTC. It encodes CASGLKVGNEQFF.

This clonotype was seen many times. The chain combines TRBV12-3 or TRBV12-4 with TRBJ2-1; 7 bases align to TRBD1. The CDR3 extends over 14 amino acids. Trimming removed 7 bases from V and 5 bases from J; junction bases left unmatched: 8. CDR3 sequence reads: CASTTGTEDNEQFF. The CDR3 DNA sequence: TGTGCCAGCACCACCGGGACAGAAGACAATGAGCAGTTCTTC.

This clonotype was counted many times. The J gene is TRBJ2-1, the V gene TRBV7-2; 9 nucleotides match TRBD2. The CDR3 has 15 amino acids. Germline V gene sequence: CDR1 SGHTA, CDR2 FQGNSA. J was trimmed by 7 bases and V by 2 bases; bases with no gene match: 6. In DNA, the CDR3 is TGTGCCAGCAGCTTAAGTGCGGGGGGGCCTAATGAGCAGTTCTTC. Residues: CASSLSAGGPNEQFF.

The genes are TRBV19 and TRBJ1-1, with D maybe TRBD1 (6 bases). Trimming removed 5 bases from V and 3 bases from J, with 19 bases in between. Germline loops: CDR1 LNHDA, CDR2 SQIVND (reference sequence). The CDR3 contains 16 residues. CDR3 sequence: CASSGGRGFVDTEAFF. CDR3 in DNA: TGTGCCAGTAGTGGTGGCAGGGGATTCGTGGACACTGAAGCTTTCTTT.

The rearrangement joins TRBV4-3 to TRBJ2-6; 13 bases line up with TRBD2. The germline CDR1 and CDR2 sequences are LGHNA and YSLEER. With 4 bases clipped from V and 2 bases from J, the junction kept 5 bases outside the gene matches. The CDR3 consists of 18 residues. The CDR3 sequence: CASSPGLAGVAGANVLTF. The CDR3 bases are TGCGCCAGCAGCCCCGGACTAGCGGGAGTAGCTGGGGCCAACGTCCTGACTTTC.

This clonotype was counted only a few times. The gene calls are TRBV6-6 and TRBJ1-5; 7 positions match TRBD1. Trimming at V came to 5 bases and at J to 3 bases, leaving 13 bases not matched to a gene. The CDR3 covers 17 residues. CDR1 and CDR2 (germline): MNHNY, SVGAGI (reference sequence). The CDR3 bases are TGTGCCAGCAGTCGCTCACAGGGGTCCGGGCTCAATCAGCCCCAGCATTTT. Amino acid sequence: CASSRSQGSGLNQPQHF.

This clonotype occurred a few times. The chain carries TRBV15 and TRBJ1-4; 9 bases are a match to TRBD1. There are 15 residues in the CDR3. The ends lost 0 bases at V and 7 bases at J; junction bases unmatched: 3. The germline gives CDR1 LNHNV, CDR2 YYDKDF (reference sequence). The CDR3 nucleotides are TGTGCCACCAGCAGAGAGGACAGGGGAACTGAAAAACTGTTTTTT. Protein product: CATSREDRGTEKLFF.

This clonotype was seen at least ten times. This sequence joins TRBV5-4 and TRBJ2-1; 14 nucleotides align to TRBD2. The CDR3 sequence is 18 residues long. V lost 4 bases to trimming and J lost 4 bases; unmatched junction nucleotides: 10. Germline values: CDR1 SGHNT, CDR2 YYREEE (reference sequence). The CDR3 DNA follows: TGTGCCAGCAGCCAAGGACTAGCGGGAGGATCCCCTTACAATGAGCAGTTCTTC. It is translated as CASSQGLAGGSPYNEQFF.